A single sample gave rise to the 22 T cell receptor beta chains below, sequenced in a study of blood T cell repertoires in COVID-19. The table came from immunoSEQ multiplex PCR; TCRdb's copy has only in-frame clones and leaves some out. The repertoire holds under 60,000 clones, with 70% to 80% as singletons. Specimen: peripheral blood. The receptors were sampled from a man in his 70s with acute or convalescent COVID-19.

In DNA form, the CDR3 reads TGTGCCAGCAGCTTCGGACAGACCTACGAGCAGTACTTC. Protein sequence: CASSFGQTYEQYF. This chain joins TRBV5-4 and TRBJ2-7; tentatively, D is TRBD1 (6 bases). Germline CDR1 and CDR2: SGHNT and YYREEE (reference sequence). Trimming removed 2 bases from V and 2 bases from J, with 8 bases in between. The CDR3 is 13 residues long.

J is TRBJ1-1 and V is TRBV3-1 (or the pseudogene TRBV3-2); D gene ambiguous. Germline CDR1 reads LGHDT; CDR2 reads YNNKEL (reference sequence). V dropped 2 bases and J dropped 3 bases, with 10 bases sitting between them. The CDR3 runs to 14 residues. DNA of the CDR3: TGTGCCAGCAGCCAACTATTACTGGACACTGAAGCTTTCTTT. Amino acids: CASSQLLLDTEAFF.

The chain employs TRBV12-3 or TRBV12-4 and TRBJ1-2, with a possible D match to TRBD1 (5 bases). The CDR3 length is 12 residues. Trimming took 4 bases from V and 8 from J, leaving 11 bases between them. The CDR3 nucleotides are TGTGCCAGCAGTTCTCCCGGGGGAGGCTACACCTTC. Its translation: CASSSPGGGYTF.

The V and J genes are TRBV6-6 and TRBJ1-5; possible D gene TRBD1, 5 bases. This CDR3 is 15 amino acids long. Germline assignment: CDR1 MNHNY and CDR2 SVGAGI (reference sequence). V lost 2 bases, J lost 4 bases, and 12 bases lay in between. The CDR3 DNA reads TGTGCCAGCAGTTACGGTTCGGGGGGGAATCAGCCCCAGCATTTT. Translating it yields CASSYGSGGNQPQHF.

A remark on this clone: The junction does not match germline at one end; this may be a read error. This rearrangement joins TRBV3-1 (or the pseudogene TRBV3-2) to TRBJ1-2; D possibly corresponds to TRBD1 (6 bases). Germline values: CDR1 LGHDT, CDR2 YNNKEL (reference sequence). The CDR3 sequence is 16 residues long. The CDR3 DNA reads as TGTGCCAGCAGCCAAGAGATACGGGGGGCGGGATCCGTACTTGACTTC. Its translation: CASSQEIRGAGSVLDF.

The chain recombines TRBV29-1 with TRBJ2-7; 13 nucleotides agree with TRBD2. Germline-derived CDR1 and CDR2 are SQVTM and ANQGSEA. This CDR3 spans 13 amino acids. V lost 7 bases and J lost 7; bases outside the gene matches: 7. CDR3 sequence: CSAGLAGDGEQYF. For the CDR3, the DNA is TGCAGCGCTGGACTAGCGGGAGACGGGGAGCAGTACTTC.

V is TRBV4-2 and J is TRBJ2-7, with D maybe TRBD2 (6 bases). V lost 0 bases and J 2 bases, leaving 14 bases between the germline ends. The CDR3 is 16 residues long. CDR1 is LGHNA, CDR2 YNFKEQ, per germline. CDR3 in DNA: TGTGCCAGCAGCCAAGATGGGGGGTATGGGGCCTACGAGCAGTACTTC. This encodes CASSQDGGYGAYEQYF.

The chain has TRBV6-5 and TRBJ2-3, with a weak D call TRBD1 (5 bases). V lost 7 bases and J 6 bases, leaving 17 bases between the germline ends. Germline V gene lookup returns CDR1 MNHEY and CDR2 SVGAGI. CDR3 size: 14 residues. CDR3 loop: CASTSQGGADTQYF. CDR3 DNA: TGTGCCAGCACGTCGCAGGGCGGTGCTGATACGCAGTATTTT.

The rearrangement uses TRBV6-5 and TRBJ1-5, with D perhaps TRBD1 (5 bases). V dropped 6 bases and J dropped 7 bases, with 13 bases sitting between them. This CDR3 contains 13 residues. Germline values: CDR1 MNHEY, CDR2 SVGAGI. CDR3 in amino acids: CASSGTSGQPQHF. The CDR3 DNA follows: TGTGCCAGCAGCGGGACTTCAGGACAGCCCCAGCATTTT.

This sequence joins TRBV27 and TRBJ1-5, with D maybe TRBD1 (5 bases). The CDR3 extends over 14 amino acids. Between the trimmed V and J ends, which lost 6 bases and 6 bases, there was a span of 15 bases. CDR1 is MNHEY and CDR2 is SMNVEV in the germline V gene (reference sequence). Here the CDR3 DNA reads TGTGCCAGCAGCCCAGGGAGGGGATCTCAGCCCCAGCATTTT. This translates into CASSPGRGSQPQHF.

The rearrangement joins TRBV7-3 to TRBJ2-1; 9 bases align to TRBD2. Germline CDR1 and CDR2: SGHTA and FQGTGA. The CDR3 is 17 amino acids. V dropped 4 bases and J dropped 4; count of bases not matched to a gene: 11. This chain's CDR3 is CASSSGFSGSGYNEQFF. The CDR3 DNA sequence: TGTGCCAGCAGCTCAGGGTTTAGCGGGAGTGGTTACAATGAGCAGTTCTTC.

J is TRBJ1-4 and V is TRBV30; TRBD1 aligns across 9 bases. Germline V CDR1 and CDR2: GTSNPN, SVGIG (reference sequence). CDR3 length: 16 amino acids. V lost 0 bases and J lost 7; bases outside the gene matches: 9. The CDR3 DNA reads TGTGCCTGGAGTGTAGGAGGGGGGACAGGGAGTGAAAAACTGTTTTTT. It is translated as CAWSVGGGTGSEKLFF.

The count of this clone is one. V gene TRBV11-2 combines with J gene TRBJ1-2; D remains unclear. From germline, CDR1 is SGHAT and CDR2 FQNNGV. With 3 bases removed from V and 3 bases from J, the gap between germline ends came to 5 bases. The CDR3 contains 12 residues. CDR3 nucleotides: TGTGCCAGCAGCTTTCGGGACTATGGCTACACCTTC. Its translation is CASSFRDYGYTF.

CDR3 loop: CASSLRQGENIQYF. CDR3 nucleotide sequence: TGCGCCAGCAGCTTAAGACAGGGGGAGAACATTCAGTACTTC. V usage is TRBV5-1 and J usage is TRBJ2-4, with 9 bases fitting TRBD1. The CDR3 runs 14 residues. Trimming removed 2 bases from V and 7 bases from J; junction bases left unmatched: 4. Germline V gene sequence: CDR1 SGHRS, CDR2 YFSETQ. The variable domain in full, with the rest retrieved from reference TRBV5-1 and TRBJ2-4, is KAGVTQTPRYLIKTRGQQVTLSCSPISGHRSVSWYQQTPGQGLQFLFEYFSETQRNKGNFPGRFSGRQFSNSRSEMNVSTLELGDSALYLCASSLRQGENIQYFGAGTRLSVL.

This clone has a handful of counts. The rearrangement uses TRBV19 and TRBJ2-7; 10 nucleotides line up with TRBD1. Germline V CDR1 and CDR2: LNHDA, SQIVND (reference sequence). The CDR3 spans 15 residues. Unmatched junction bases numbered 10, after V lost 5 bases and J lost 6 bases. The CDR3 DNA reads as TGTGCCAGTAGTGGAACGCCGGGACAGGGGCGCGAGCAGTACTTC. Its translation is CASSGTPGQGREQYF.

In its sample, this clone was seen a few times. The rearrangement uses TRBV29-1 and TRBJ1-1; 8 nucleotides match TRBD1. Germline V lookup: CDR1 SQVTM, CDR2 ANQGSEA. The V gene end was trimmed by 7 bases and the J gene end by 4 bases; junction bases not matched to a gene: 5. This CDR3 comprises 12 residues. CDR3 bases: TGCAGCGGGGGGACAGGCTCCACTGAAGCTTTCTTT. Residues: CSGGTGSTEAFF.

This clone was observed a single time. The rearrangement joins TRBV30 to TRBJ2-6; no clear D gene. From germline, CDR1 is GTSNPN and CDR2 SVGIG (reference sequence). The CDR3 extends over 12 amino acids. The V end lost 8 bases, the J end lost 0 bases, and 5 bases lay between the germline ends. CDR3 bases: TGTGCCCATAGCTCTGGGGCCAACGTCCTGACTTTC. Amino acids: CAHSSGANVLTF.

This rearrangement joins TRBV5-1 to TRBJ2-7, with a possible D match to TRBD1 (6 bases). The CDR3 extends over 13 amino acids. Germline V gene lookup returns CDR1 SGHRS and CDR2 YFSETQ. Deletions cut 4 bases from V and 5 bases from J, with 13 bases between. The CDR3 DNA reads TGCGCCAGCAGCCAAACAGGGATCGACGAGCAGTACTTC. Its translation is CASSQTGIDEQYF.

V is TRBV11-2 and J is TRBJ2-4; 7 positions match TRBD2. CDR1 is SGHAT, CDR2 FQNNGV, per germline. The CDR3 has 17 amino acids. V lost 4 bases and J lost 0; bases outside the gene matches: 9. The CDR3: CASSSLAGLVAKNIQYF. CDR3 DNA: TGTGCCAGCAGCTCCCTGGCTGGACTAGTAGCCAAAAACATTCAGTACTTC.

This sequence joins TRBV5-4 and TRBJ1-2; tentatively, D is TRBD1 (5 bases). The CDR3 runs 13 residues. V was pared by 3 bases and J by 3 bases, with 9 bases between. The germline CDR1 and CDR2 sequences are SGHNT and YYREEE (reference sequence). The CDR3 bases are TGTGCCAGCAGCTCCGACAGCTACTATGGCTACACCTTC. It codes for CASSSDSYYGYTF.

This rearrangement joins TRBV5-1 to TRBJ2-1, with 8 bases lining up with TRBD2. V shed 0 bases and J 8 bases; nucleotides not matched to a gene: 4. This CDR3 contains 14 residues. Germline CDR1 reads SGHRS; CDR2 reads YFSETQ. The CDR3 loop is CASSLVRGDDEQFF. The CDR3 nucleotides read TGCGCCAGCAGCTTGGTGCGGGGGGATGATGAGCAGTTCTTC.

This chain joins TRBV7-2 and TRBJ2-7, with D possibly being TRBD1 (6 bases). Germline CDR1 reads SGHTA; CDR2 reads FQGNSA. This CDR3 has 14 residues. Deletions cut 3 bases from V and 9 bases from J, with 18 bases between. The CDR3 spells CASSLSFQGSGQYF. For the CDR3, the DNA is TGTGCCAGCAGCTTGTCCTTCCAGGGGTCGGGGCAGTACTTC.